The source of this T cell receptor (beta chain) is a study of blood T cell repertoires in COVID-19 (TCRdb year 2020). Concerning the study at large: Samples from collaborators originated in the United States, Italy and Spain and spanned both the acute and convalescent phases of COVID-19. The prospective study material was composed of cDNA or gDNA derived from T cells, B-cell-depleted T cells, or PBMCs. Deeply sampled blood TCRbeta repertoires from subjects exposed to, actively infected with, or recovered from COVID-19 were included in the dataset. A freely available public database, intended as a resource for researchers studying the immune response to SARS-CoV-2, is where the repertoires were released. The samples were drawn from the first 160 participants of the ongoing ImmuneRACE study and from over a thousand subjects provided by 6 global collaborators. A de-identified subject ID, COVID-19 status, age in years and sex were almost always included in the sample metadata. Where available, HLA class I and class II types were taken from metadata supplied by the sample provider and were not determined by assay-based typing. Overall results and qualifications from the work: How much clinical and demographic metadata was included differed by source and by participant, and the metadata was provided uncurated.

The CDR3 starts with the cysteine, ends with the phenylalanine, and has 13 residues. Here the CDR3 DNA is all that survives: 39 bases in frame from base 1. Trimming takes 9 bases from V and 3 bases from J, and the germline ends sit 14 bases apart. CDR1 ENHRY and CDR2 SYGVKD are derived from the germline V gene. TCRbeta CDR3 regions were amplified from genomic DNA by means of the immunoSEQ Assay, a bias-controlled multiplex PCR. The paper's processing steps were these. The number of nucleated cells in each sample was estimated from the amplification of reference gene primers within the assay. To quantify the absolute abundance of each unique TCRbeta CDR3 rearrangement, sequence reads were collapsed and filtered. For each sample, productive Simpson clonality was calculated as the square root of Simpson's diversity index over productive rearrangements. TCRdb carries this immuneACCESS record with in-frame sequences only. Its versions omit some clonotypes, under half of them owing to an unresolved V gene in the studies checked, with the rest unexplained. The V and J calls and clone size were taken over from that table, and D and trimming were inferred from the DNA. This sample lists about 170,000 clones; about 83% were detected once. The ten biggest clones cover about 2.5% of the sample.

As regards this clone: The antigen it binds to is not known. Per-base quality was not reported, and no clone a single base away is much larger than it.

In Seattle, one collaborating source enrolled patients while the infection was active and tracked those patients longitudinally over the course of disease. Collaborating institutions collected whole blood in K2EDTA tubes following their own protocols. Collaborator samples were shipped for TCRbeta analysis as frozen whole blood, isolated PBMCs, or DNA extracted from either sample type. The chain uses TRBV10-3 and TRBJ1-2, and possibly TRBD1, on 6 matching bases. Material: peripheral blood. The receptor was derived from a woman over 75 with COVID-19, enrolled during active disease. The CDR3 sequence is CAMGRGLDYGYTF. The nucleotides are TGTGCCATGGGGAGGGGGTTAGACTATGGCTACACCTTC.